The sample holds one count of the clone carrying this T cell receptor (beta chain). Its antigen is as yet unknown. Germline is not matched at one junction end, which may reflect a read error. RNA amounts of roughly 0.45 to 1 ug underwent reverse transcription with random hexamers. An immunoSEQ multiplex PCR generated amplified TCR beta CDR3 products spanning 54 Vbeta and 13 Jbeta. TCRdb fed the immunoSEQ multiplex PCR reads into MiXCR, producing one record per CDR3 protein. Here the sample spans about 250,000 distinct CDR3 sequences, about 94% being singletons. The CDR3 has 11 residues. Germline-derived CDR1 and CDR2 are PRHDT and FYEKMQ (reference sequence). This specimen comes from a study of CD8 T cells in Susac syndrome. Negative isolation yielded CD8+ and CD4+ T cells; FACS enriched TEMRA cells. Study-wide results and limits: Only a relatively small number of individuals were included in the TCR sequencing and HLA analysis.

This chain links TRBV13 with TRBJ2-1, with D possibly TRBD2 on 6 matching bases. This TCR was recovered from a human donor with multiple sclerosis. Material: CD4+ T cells from PBMCs. CDR3 protein: CASSLGAEGIF. DNA for the CDR3: TGTGCCAGCAGCTTAGGAGCGGAGGGGATCTTC. The full variable domain, rest sourced from reference TRBV13 and TRBJ2-1, is AAGVIQSPRHLIKEKRETATLKCYPIPRHDTVYWYQQGPGQDPQFLISFYEKMQSDKGSIPDRFSAQQFSDYHSELNMSSLELGDSALYFCASSLGAEGIFGPGTRLTVL.